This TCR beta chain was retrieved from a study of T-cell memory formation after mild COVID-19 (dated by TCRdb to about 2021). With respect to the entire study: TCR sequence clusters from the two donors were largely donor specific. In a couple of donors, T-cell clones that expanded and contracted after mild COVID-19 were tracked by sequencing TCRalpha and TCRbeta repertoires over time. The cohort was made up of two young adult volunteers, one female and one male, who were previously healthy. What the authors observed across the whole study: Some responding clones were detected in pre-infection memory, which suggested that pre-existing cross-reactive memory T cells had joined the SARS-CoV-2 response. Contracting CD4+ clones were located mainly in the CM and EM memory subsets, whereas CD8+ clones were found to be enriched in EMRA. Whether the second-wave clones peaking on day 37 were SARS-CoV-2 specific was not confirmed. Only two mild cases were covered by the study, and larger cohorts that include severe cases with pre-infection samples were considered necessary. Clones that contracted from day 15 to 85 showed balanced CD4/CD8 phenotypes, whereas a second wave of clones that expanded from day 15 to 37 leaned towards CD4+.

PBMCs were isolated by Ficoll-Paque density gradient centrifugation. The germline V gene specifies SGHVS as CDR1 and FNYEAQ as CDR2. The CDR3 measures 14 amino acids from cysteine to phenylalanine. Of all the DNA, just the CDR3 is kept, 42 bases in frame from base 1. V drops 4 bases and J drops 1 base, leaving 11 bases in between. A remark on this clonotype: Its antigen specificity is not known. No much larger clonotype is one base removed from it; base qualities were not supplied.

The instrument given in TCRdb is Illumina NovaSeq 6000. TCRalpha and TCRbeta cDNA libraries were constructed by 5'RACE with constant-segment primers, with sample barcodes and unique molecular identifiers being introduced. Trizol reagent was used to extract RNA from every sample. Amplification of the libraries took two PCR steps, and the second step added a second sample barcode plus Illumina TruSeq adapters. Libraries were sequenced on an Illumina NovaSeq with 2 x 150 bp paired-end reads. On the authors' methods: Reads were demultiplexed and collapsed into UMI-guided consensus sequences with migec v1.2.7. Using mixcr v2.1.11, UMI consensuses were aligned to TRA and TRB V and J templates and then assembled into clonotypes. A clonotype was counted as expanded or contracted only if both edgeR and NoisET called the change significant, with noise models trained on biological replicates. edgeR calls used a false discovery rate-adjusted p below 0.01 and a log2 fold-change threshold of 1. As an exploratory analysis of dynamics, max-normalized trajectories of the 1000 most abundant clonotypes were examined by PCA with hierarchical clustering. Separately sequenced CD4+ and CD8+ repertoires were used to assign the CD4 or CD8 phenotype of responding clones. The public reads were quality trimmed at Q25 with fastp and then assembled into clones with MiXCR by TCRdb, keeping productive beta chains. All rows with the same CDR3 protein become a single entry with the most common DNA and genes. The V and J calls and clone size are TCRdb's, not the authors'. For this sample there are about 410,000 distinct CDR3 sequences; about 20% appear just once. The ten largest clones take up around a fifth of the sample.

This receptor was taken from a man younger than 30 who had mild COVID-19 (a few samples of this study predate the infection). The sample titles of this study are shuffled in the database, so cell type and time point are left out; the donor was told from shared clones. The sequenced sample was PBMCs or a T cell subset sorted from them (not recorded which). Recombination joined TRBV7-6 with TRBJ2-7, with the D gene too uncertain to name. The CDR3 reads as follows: CASSSSAESYEQYF. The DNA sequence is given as TGTGCCAGCAGCTCATCCGCAGAGTCCTACGAGCAGTACTTC. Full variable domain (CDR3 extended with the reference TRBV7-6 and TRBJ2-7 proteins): GAGVSQSPRYKVTKRGQDVALRCDPISGHVSLYWYRQALGQGPEFLTYFNYEAQQDKSGLPNDRFSAERPEGSISTLTIQRTEQRDSAMYRCASSSSAESYEQYFGPGTRLTVT.